This record covers a single T cell receptor (beta chain). Antigen specificity is unknown. Sequence data for DNA of cultured CD4+ T cells were generated by the Oncomine TCR Beta short-read assay. In TCRdb, the PCR reads were re-called with MiXCR into one record per CDR3 protein. This sample has more than 12,000 distinct CDR3 sequences; 52% occur once, and the top ten carry nearly 9%. This sample stems from a study of vaccination and CD4 T cells after COVID-19. Study-wide results and caveats: Median numbers of SARS-CoV-2-reactive clonotypes increased from roughly 22 to 38 (not a significant change). Looking at convalescent patients, a median approximately 88% of reactive clones were present only post-vaccination.

Sample treatment: roughly 11-day PBMC culture with coronavirus spike peptide pools or control peptides (ViraFEST assay). For ViraFEST, peptide pools expanded antigen-specific T cells, after which the TCRs were sequenced. PBMCs were cultured at two million per well with approximately 9.4 IU/ml IL-2 and approximately 10 ug/ml peptide pools. CDR1 is DFQATT and CDR2 is SNEGSKA in the germline V gene (reference sequence). The length of the CDR3 is 14 residues. V lost 3 bases and J lost 3; bases outside the gene matches: 3. Sequences were obtained from CD4+ T cells from blood, cultured in vitro. The V call is TRBV20-1, the J call TRBJ2-7; 12 bases map to TRBD1. The receptor's source is a human donor who had recovered from COVID-19. The CDR3 DNA reads as TGCAGTGCTAGGGGACAGGGGGCGGACTACGAGCAGTACTTC. This encodes CSARGQGADYEQYF.